This entry lists 24 T cell receptor beta chains sequenced from one sample in a study of T cells in Graves' hyperthyroidism and ophthalmopathy. RNA transcripts yielded amplified TCR beta CDR3 regions. A set of HTBI primers served as the primers for a first-round RT-PCR of the TCR CDR3. Via MiXCR, TCRdb re-called the multiplex PCR reads, giving one row per CDR3 protein. This sample yields roughly 570,000 distinct CDR3 sequences, of which about 43% are seen a single time; about 20% belongs to the top ten. Sequenced input: peripheral blood or thyroid tissue (not recorded which). The receptors were gathered from an adult woman with Graves' disease, either hyperthyroidism or ophthalmopathy (not recorded which).

The rearrangement links TRBV11-2 to TRBJ2-6, with unresolved D. Trimming shortened V by 0 bases and J by 13 bases, and 4 bases separated the two germline ends. There are 11 residues in the CDR3. CDR1 SGHAT and CDR2 FQNNGV come from the germline V gene. The CDR3 loop is CASSLELVLTF. The DNA of the CDR3 is TGTGCCAGCAGCTTAGAGCTAGTCCTGACTTTC.

This chain links TRBV10-3 with TRBJ2-5; tentative D call: TRBD2 (5 bases). Trimming stripped 3 bases from V and 0 bases from J, with 14 bases between. CDR1 is ENHRY, CDR2 SYGVKD, per germline. The CDR3 contains 16 residues. The CDR3 nucleotides are TGTGCCATCAGTGATGTTCAGCGGACCAACCAAGAGACCCAGTACTTC. Its translation: CAISDVQRTNQETQYF.

This clonotype was seen more than once but under ten times. The chain has TRBV27 and TRBJ2-6, with D possibly TRBD2 on 6 matching bases. With 4 bases removed from V and 4 bases from J, the gap between germline ends came to 14 bases. The germline V gene encodes CDR1 MNHEY and CDR2 SMNVEV (reference sequence). This CDR3 has 16 amino acids. DNA for the CDR3: TGTGCCAGCAGTTACACTGGGACTTACGGGGCCAACGTCCTGACTTTC. Translating gives CASSYTGTYGANVLTF.

The V and J genes are TRBV15 and TRBJ2-7, with a possible D match to TRBD2 (5 bases). There are 15 residues in the CDR3. V lost 0 bases to trimming and J lost 12 bases, with 21 bases between them. Germline V CDR1 and CDR2: LNHNV, YYDKDF (reference sequence). The CDR3 reads CATSRDIGVSYEGYF. The CDR3, as DNA: TGTGCCACCAGCAGAGATATCGGAGTAAGCTACGAGGGGTACTTC.

Remarks on this clonotype: Because the CDR3's place on the DNA is in doubt, the DNA is left out and the CDR3 is given as listed by TCRdb. V usage is TRBV19 and J usage is TRBJ2-2; whether TRBD1, the table's D call, matches the DNA was not checked. The germline V gene has CDR1 LNHDA and CDR2 SQIVND (reference sequence). The CDR3 is 19 amino acids in total, end residues counted. The chain's CDR3 is CASSMSGQGGEQYFGELFF.

In its sample, this clonotype was seen many times. This chain joins TRBV29-1 and TRBJ1-1, with TRBD1 as a possible D gene (5 bases). The germline V gene encodes CDR1 SQVTM and CDR2 ANQGSEA. V dropped 6 bases and J dropped 0 bases, with 11 bases sitting between them. CDR3 length: 13 amino acids. Here the CDR3 DNA reads TGCAGCGTGTACAGGCCTCTGAACACTGAAGCTTTCTTT. Translating gives CSVYRPLNTEAFF.

This chain connects TRBV7-2 to TRBJ2-5, with 7 bases lining up with TRBD2. Losses at the gene ends were 6 bases for V and 7 bases for J; bases not matched to a gene: 8. Germline assignment: CDR1 SGHTA and CDR2 FQGNSA. The CDR3 contains 13 residues. CDR3 nucleotide sequence: TGTGCCAGCAGGGGAAGTGGGGAGGGGACCCAGTACTTC. Translating it yields CASRGSGEGTQYF.

This clonotype was seen once. The chain employs TRBV12-3 or TRBV12-4 and TRBJ1-2, with 8 bases fitting TRBD1. The CDR3 is 13 residues long. Germline trimming cut 5 bases from V and 4 bases from J; bases unmatched to any gene: 3. The CDR3 here is CASSPGGAYGYTF. For the CDR3, the DNA is TGTGCCAGCAGTCCAGGGGGCGCCTATGGCTACACCTTC.

The sample holds many counts of this clonotype. This chain links TRBV7-9 with TRBJ2-7; D is unresolved. Germline V gene data show CDR1 as SEHNR and CDR2 as FQNEAQ (reference sequence). The ends were cut back, 2 bases at V and 1 base at J, with 18 bases in the middle. The CDR3 sequence is 17 residues long. In nucleotides, the CDR3 is TGTGCCAGCAGCTTATGGGTAGAAAGGGCCCAGTCCTACGAGCAGTACTTC. Its translation is CASSLWVERAQSYEQYF.

The rearrangement joins TRBV29-1 to TRBJ1-2; 12 bases line up with TRBD1. Per the germline V gene, CDR1 is SQVTM and CDR2 is ANQGSEA. This CDR3 spans 12 amino acids. V was pared by 8 bases and J by 7 bases, with 5 bases of the junction left unmatched. The DNA of the CDR3 is TGCAGCCAAGGGACAGGGGGCCTTGGCTACACCTTC. Amino acids: CSQGTGGLGYTF.

Many counts were recorded for this clonotype. This chain links TRBV11-2 with TRBJ2-2, with unresolved D. Looked up from germline, CDR1 is SGHAT and CDR2 is FQNNGV. This CDR3 is 15 amino acids long. V was trimmed by 4 bases and J by 3 bases, leaving 12 bases between them. The CDR3 coding sequence is TGTGCCAGCAGCTCCTTAAAGTTGCACACCGGGGAGCTGTTTTTT. Its protein product is CASSSLKLHTGELFF. Combining the CDR3 with reference TRBV11-2 and TRBJ2-2 gives the whole variable domain EAGVAQSPRYKIIEKRQSVAFWCNPISGHATLYWYQQILGQGPKLLIQFQNNGVVDDSQLPKDRFSAERLKGVDSTLKIQPAKLEDSAVYLCASSSLKLHTGELFFGEGSRLTVL.

CDR3 sequence (DNA): TGCGCCAGCAGTCGGCCTACCACCGGGGAGCTGTTTTTT. It yields the protein CASSRPTTGELFF. The rearrangement joins TRBV10-1 to TRBJ2-2; D is unclear. The CDR3 covers 13 residues. V lost 5 bases and J 4 bases, leaving 8 bases between the germline ends. Germline V gives CDR1 WNHNN, CDR2 SYGVQD (reference sequence).

This chain uses TRBV4-1 with TRBJ2-2; D possibly corresponds to TRBD1 (5 bases). V was clipped by 1 base and J by 11 bases, with 17 bases between them. CDR3 length equals 15 residues. CDR1 and CDR2 (germline): MGHRA, YSYEKL. This CDR3 is CASSQVGKVGPELFF. The CDR3, as DNA: TGCGCCAGCAGCCAAGTGGGGAAGGTGGGGCCCGAGCTGTTTTTT.

Worth noting for this clonotype: A much larger clone lies one base from this, so it may be a read error. The chain is built from TRBV2 and TRBJ2-7; D uncertain. This CDR3 contains 11 residues. The germline V gene has CDR1 SNHLY and CDR2 FYNNEI. The chain's CDR3 is CASKVVYGQYF. For the CDR3, the DNA is TGTGCCAGCAAAGTCGTCTACGGGCAGTACTTC.

V is TRBV12-3 or TRBV12-4 and J is TRBJ2-2; a weak D match, TRBD1 (5 bases). The ends were cut back, 7 bases at V and 7 bases at J, with 28 bases in the middle. This CDR3 has 18 amino acids. The DNA of the CDR3 is TGTGCCAGCACCCTAGGGGTTAGGTCAGCTTCCCGCCTCGGGGAGCTGTTTTTT. This sequence encodes CASTLGVRSASRLGELFF.

V is TRBV7-2 and J is TRBJ1-2; tentative D call: TRBD1 (5 bases). Germline V gene sequence: CDR1 SGHTA, CDR2 FQGNSA. The V end lost 5 bases, the J end lost 0 bases, and 13 bases lay between the germline ends. CDR3 length: 15 residues. The CDR3 sequence is CASSRSGGSNYGYTF. The CDR3 DNA reads TGTGCCAGCAGCCGTAGCGGGGGATCTAACTATGGCTACACCTTC.

This clonotype has a single count. The chain uses TRBV11-2 and TRBJ1-1; possibly TRBD1 for D (5 bases). Trimming removed 5 bases from V and 1 base from J, with 11 bases in between. The CDR3 extends over 14 amino acids. Germline V gene lookup returns CDR1 SGHAT and CDR2 FQNNGV. The CDR3 bases are TGTGCCAGCAGCGGGGGACTTGGGAACACTGAAGCTTTCTTT. Translating it yields CASSGGLGNTEAFF.

The chain joins TRBV4-2 to TRBJ2-5; 7 bases fit TRBD1. Germline loops: CDR1 LGHNA, CDR2 YNFKEQ. The CDR3 spans 16 residues. The trim removed 1 base at V and 3 bases at J, leaving 8 bases unmatched. This CDR3 is CASSQATGTVKETQYF. The CDR3 nucleotides are TGTGCCAGCAGCCAAGCAACCGGGACAGTAAAAGAGACCCAGTACTTC.

This chain connects TRBV29-1 to TRBJ2-7; 13 positions agree with TRBD2. Germline CDR1 is SQVTM and CDR2 is ANQGSEA. V was clipped by 8 bases and J by 0 bases; unmatched bases: 1. The CDR3 sequence is 13 residues long. CDR3 coding DNA: TGCAGCTGGACTAGCGGGAGCTCCTACGAGCAGTACTTC. Translating it yields CSWTSGSSYEQYF.

This clonotype has ten or more counts. J is TRBJ2-7 and V is TRBV5-6; TRBD1 might be the D (6 bases). The V gene lost 0 bases and the J gene lost 6 bases, with 13 bases spanning the gap. This CDR3 spans 14 amino acids. Looked up from germline, CDR1 is SGHDT and CDR2 is YYEEEE. The CDR3 coding sequence is TGTGCCAGCAGCTTGGACAGGGTTCGGTCCGAGCAGTACTTC. Encoded protein: CASSLDRVRSEQYF.

This clonotype was found many times. The gene calls are TRBV29-1 and TRBJ2-7, with TRBD1 as a possible D gene (7 bases). Between the trimmed V and J ends, which lost 6 bases and 3 bases, there was a span of 15 bases. From germline, CDR1 is SQVTM and CDR2 ANQGSEA. There are 13 residues in the CDR3. In DNA, the CDR3 is TGCAGCGTCCTGACAGGGACTTTCTACGAGCAGTACTTC. Protein sequence: CSVLTGTFYEQYF.

Ten or more counts support this clonotype. DNA for the CDR3: TGTGCCAGCAGCCCCTCGGGCAGGGGGGCTTTCTTT. Translation: CASSPSGRGAFF. The chain carries TRBV12-3 or TRBV12-4 and TRBJ1-1, with 7 bases matching TRBD1. This CDR3 comprises 12 residues. Trimming took 6 bases from V and 11 from J; bases not matched to a gene: 9.

The sample holds a few counts of this clonotype. This chain uses TRBV20-1 with TRBJ1-2; unclear D gene. Germline V lookup: CDR1 DFQATT, CDR2 SNEGSKA (reference sequence). This CDR3 is built from 13 residues. Trimming cost V 3 bases and J 6 bases, with 14 bases left between them. CDR3 DNA: TGCAGTGCTAGTAGCGCAGAGTTACATGGCTACACCTTC. Amino acid sequence: CSASSAELHGYTF.

The rearrangement links TRBV7-9 to TRBJ1-4; a weak D match, TRBD1 (5 bases). The CDR3 loop spans 17 amino acids. CDR1 and CDR2 (germline): SEHNR, FQNEAQ (reference sequence). Trimming shortened V by 2 bases and J by 7 bases, and 20 bases separated the two germline ends. CDR3 nucleotides: TGTGCCAGCAGCTTAATGGAACGGGACCTTACAACTGAAAAACTGTTTTTT. Protein product: CASSLMERDLTTEKLFF.